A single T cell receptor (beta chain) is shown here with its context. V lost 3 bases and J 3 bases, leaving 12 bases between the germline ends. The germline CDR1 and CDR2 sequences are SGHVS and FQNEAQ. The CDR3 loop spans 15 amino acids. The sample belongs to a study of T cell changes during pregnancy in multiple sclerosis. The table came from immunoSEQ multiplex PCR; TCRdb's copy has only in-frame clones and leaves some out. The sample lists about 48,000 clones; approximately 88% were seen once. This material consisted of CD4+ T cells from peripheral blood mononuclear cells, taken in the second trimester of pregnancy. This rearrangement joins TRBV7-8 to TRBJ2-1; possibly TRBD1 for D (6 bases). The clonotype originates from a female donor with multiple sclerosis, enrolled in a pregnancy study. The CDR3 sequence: CASSLRTDGYNEQFF. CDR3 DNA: TGTGCCAGCAGCTTGCGGACAGACGGCTACAATGAGCAGTTCTTC.